This TCR beta chain came from a study of vaccination and CD4 T cells after COVID-19. With respect to this clonotype: What it binds is not known.

Looked up from germline, CDR1 is SGHVS and CDR2 is FQNEAQ. The CDR3 is 12 residues long. Between the trimmed V and J ends, which lost 4 bases and 6 bases, there was a span of 9 bases. Treatment meaning: roughly 10-day PBMC culture with coronavirus spike peptide pools or control peptides (ViraFEST assay). Oncomine TCR Beta short-read sequencing was applied to DNA from cultured CD4+ T cells. TCRdb ran MiXCR on the PCR reads and lists one entry per CDR3 protein. The sample comprises fewer than 20,000 distinct CDR3 sequences, about 53% of which are singletons, and 3.7% rests with the top ten. The clonotype originates from a human donor who had recovered from COVID-19. The chain has TRBV7-8 and TRBJ1-2; D unresolved. The material sequenced was CD4+ T cells from blood, cultured in vitro, taken before SARS-CoV-2 vaccination. The CDR3 here is CASSSPRDGYTF. The CDR3 bases are TGTGCCAGCAGCTCACCAAGGGATGGCTACACCTTC.